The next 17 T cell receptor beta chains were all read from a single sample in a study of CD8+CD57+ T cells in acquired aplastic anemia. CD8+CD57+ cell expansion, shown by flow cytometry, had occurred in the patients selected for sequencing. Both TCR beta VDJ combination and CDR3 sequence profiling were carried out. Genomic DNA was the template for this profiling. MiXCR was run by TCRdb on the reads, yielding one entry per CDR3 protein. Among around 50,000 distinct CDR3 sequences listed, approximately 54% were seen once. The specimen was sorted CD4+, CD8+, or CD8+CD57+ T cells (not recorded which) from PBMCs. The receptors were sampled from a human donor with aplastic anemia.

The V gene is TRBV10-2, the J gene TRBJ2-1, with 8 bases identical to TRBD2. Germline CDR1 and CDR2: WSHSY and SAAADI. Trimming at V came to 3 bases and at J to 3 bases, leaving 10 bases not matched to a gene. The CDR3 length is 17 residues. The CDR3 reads CASSDSRAGGNYNEQFF. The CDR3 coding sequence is TGCGCCAGCAGTGATTCCAGGGCGGGAGGAAACTACAATGAGCAGTTCTTC.

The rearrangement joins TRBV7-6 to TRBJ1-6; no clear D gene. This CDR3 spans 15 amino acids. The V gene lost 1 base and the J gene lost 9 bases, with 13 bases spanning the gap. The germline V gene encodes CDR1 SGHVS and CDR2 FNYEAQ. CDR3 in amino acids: CASSLEGGPRSPLHF. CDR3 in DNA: TGTGCCAGCAGCTTAGAGGGAGGCCCGCGTTCACCCCTCCACTTT.

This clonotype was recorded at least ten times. This chain's CDR3 is CASRGTEAFF. DNA of the CDR3: TGTGCCAGCCGGGGGACTGAAGCTTTCTTT. This rearrangement joins TRBV2 to TRBJ1-1; D perhaps matches TRBD1 (5 bases). This CDR3 comprises 10 residues. With 8 bases removed from V and 5 bases from J, the gap between germline ends came to 6 bases. Germline-derived CDR1 and CDR2 are SNHLY and FYNNEI.

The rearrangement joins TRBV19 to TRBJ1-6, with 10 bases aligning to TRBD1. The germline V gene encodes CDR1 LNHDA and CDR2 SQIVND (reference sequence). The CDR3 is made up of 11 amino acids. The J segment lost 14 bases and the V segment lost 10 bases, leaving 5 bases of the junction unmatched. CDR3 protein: CATKTGGTLHF. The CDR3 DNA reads TGTGCCACCAAGACAGGGGGCACCCTCCACTTT.

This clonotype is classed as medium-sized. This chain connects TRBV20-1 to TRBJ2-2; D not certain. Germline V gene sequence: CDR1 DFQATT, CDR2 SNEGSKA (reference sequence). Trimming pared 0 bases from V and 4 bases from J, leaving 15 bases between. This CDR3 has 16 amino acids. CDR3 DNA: TGCAGTGCTAGAGATAGTGGGCACCGAAGCACCGGGGAGCTGTTTTTT. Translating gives CSARDSGHRSTGELFF.

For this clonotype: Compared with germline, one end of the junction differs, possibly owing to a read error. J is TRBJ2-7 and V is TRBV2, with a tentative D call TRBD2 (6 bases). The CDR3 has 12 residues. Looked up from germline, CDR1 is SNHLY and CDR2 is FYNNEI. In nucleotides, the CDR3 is TGTGCCAGCAGTGAACGGGAGTACGCGCAGTACTTC. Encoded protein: CASSEREYAQYF. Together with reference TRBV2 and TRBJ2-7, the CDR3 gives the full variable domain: EPEVTQTPSHQVTQMGQEVILRCVPISNHLYFYWYRQILGQKVEFLVSFYNNEISEKSEIFDDQFSVERPDGSNFTLKIRSTKLEDSAMYFCASSEREYAQYFGPGTRLTVT.

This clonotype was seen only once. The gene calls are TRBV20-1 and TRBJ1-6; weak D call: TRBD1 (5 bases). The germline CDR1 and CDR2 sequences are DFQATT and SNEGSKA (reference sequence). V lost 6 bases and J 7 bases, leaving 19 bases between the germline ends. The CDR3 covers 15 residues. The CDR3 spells CSAGIGGRENSPLHF. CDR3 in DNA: TGCAGTGCGGGAATTGGGGGACGGGAAAATTCACCCCTCCACTTT.

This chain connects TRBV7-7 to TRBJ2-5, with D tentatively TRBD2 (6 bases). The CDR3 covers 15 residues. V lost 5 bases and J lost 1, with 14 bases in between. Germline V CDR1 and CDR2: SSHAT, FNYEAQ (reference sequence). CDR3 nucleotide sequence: TGTGCCAGCAGCCCCAAAGCCGGGGGCCAAGAGACCCAGTACTTC. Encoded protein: CASSPKAGGQETQYF. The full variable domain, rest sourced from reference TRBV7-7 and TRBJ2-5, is GAGVSQSPRYKVTKRGQDVTLRCDPISSHATLYWYQQALGQGPEFLTYFNYEAQPDKSGLPSDRFSAERPEGSISTLTIQRTEQRDSAMYRCASSPKAGGQETQYFGPGTRLLVL.

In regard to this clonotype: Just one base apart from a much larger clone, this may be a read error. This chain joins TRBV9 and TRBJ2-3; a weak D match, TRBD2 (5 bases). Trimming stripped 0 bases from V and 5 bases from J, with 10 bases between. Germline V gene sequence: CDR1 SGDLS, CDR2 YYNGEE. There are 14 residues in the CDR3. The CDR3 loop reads CASSVASRGDTQYF. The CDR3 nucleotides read TGTGCCAGCAGCGTAGCTAGCCGGGGAGATACGCAGTATTTT.

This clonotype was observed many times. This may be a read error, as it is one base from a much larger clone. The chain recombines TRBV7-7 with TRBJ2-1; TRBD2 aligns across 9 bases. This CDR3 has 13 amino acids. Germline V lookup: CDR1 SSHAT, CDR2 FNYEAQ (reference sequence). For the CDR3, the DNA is TGTGCTAGCAGCTCGCGACTAGCGGATGAGCGGTTCTTC. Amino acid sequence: CASSSRLADERFF.

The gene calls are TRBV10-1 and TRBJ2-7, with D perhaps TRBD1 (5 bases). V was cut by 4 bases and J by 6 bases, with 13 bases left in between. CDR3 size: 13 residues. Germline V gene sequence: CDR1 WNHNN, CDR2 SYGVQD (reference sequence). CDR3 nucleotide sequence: TGCGCCAGCAGTGGTGGATGGGGCTCCGAGCAGTACTTC. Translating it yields CASSGGWGSEQYF.

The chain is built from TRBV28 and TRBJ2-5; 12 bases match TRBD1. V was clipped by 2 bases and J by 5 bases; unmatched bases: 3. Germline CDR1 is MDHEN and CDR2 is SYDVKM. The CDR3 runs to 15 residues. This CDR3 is CASSLRDRGRETQYF. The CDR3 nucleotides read TGTGCCAGCAGTTTAAGGGACAGGGGGCGGGAGACCCAGTACTTC.

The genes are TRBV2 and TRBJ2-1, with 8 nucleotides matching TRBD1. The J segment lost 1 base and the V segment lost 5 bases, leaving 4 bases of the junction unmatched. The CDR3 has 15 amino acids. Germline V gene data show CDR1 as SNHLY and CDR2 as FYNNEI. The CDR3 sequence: CASSTTGGSYNEQFF. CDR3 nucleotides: TGTGCCAGCAGTACCACAGGGGGTTCCTACAATGAGCAGTTCTTC.

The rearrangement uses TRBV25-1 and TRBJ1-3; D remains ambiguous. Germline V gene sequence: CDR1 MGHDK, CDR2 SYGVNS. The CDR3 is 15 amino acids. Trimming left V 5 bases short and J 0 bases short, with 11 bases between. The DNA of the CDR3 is TGTGCCAGCAGTTACGGGCGGGACTCTGGAAACACCATATATTTT. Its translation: CASSYGRDSGNTIYF.

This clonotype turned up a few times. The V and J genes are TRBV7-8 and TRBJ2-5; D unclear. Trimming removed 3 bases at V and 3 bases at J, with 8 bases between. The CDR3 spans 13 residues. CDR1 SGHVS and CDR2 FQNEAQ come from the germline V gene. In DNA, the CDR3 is TGTGCCAGCAGCTTTACGGTGGAAGAGACCCAGTACTTC. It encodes CASSFTVEETQYF.

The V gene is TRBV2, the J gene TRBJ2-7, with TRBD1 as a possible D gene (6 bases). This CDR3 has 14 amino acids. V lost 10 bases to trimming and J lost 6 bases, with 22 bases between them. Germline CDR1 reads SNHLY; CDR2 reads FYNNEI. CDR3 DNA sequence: TGTGCCACCTCAAGGCAGGACAGTGGTGTCGAGCAGTACTTC. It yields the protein CATSRQDSGVEQYF.

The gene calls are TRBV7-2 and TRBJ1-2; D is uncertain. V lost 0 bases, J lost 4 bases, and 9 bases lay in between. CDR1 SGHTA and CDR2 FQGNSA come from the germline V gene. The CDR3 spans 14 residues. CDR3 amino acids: CASSLASLAYGYTF. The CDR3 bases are TGTGCCAGCAGCTTAGCGTCCCTGGCCTATGGCTACACCTTC.